This is a list of T cell receptor beta chains from one sample in a study of T-cell reconstitution after alpha-beta-depleted transplantation in children. Each CDR3 protein is one row after TCRdb ran MiXCR on the PCR reads. There are more than 200,000 distinct CDR3 sequences in the sample; more than 15% occur only once, and roughly two fifths lies in the top ten. The source material was PBMCs, mostly from graft donor cells, sampled 360 days after TCRalphabeta/CD19-depleted stem cell transplant. The receptor set was obtained from a male patient between 2 and 10 years old who had a stem cell transplant for acute lymphoblastic leukemia, so the T cells may come from the graft donor. CDR3s include the opening cysteine and the closing phenylalanine or tryptophan. A D gene is named only where the DNA matches it firmly. Clone size is given for some rows only: seen once, a few or many times, or a class if the clone is expanded.

v_gene: TRBV18
j_gene: TRBJ2-3
abundance: few
d_gene: TRBD1
CDR3nt: TGTGCCAGCTCACGGGACAGCTACACAGATACGCAGTATTTT
CDR3aa: CASSRDSYTDTQYF

v_gene: TRBV11-2
j_gene: TRBJ2-5
abundance: -
d_gene: -
CDR3nt: TGTGCCAGCAGCTTAGCTGGGAACCCAGAGACCCAGTACTTC
CDR3aa: CASSLAGNPETQYF

v_gene: TRBV20-1
j_gene: TRBJ1-3
abundance: many
d_gene: -
CDR3nt: TGCAGTGCTAGAAACAGCTCTGGAAACACCATATATTTT
CDR3aa: CSARNSSGNTIYF

v_gene: TRBV4-3
j_gene: TRBJ1-2
abundance: few
d_gene: -
CDR3nt: TGCGCCAGCAGCCAAGTATCGGATAGCGGCTACACCTTC
CDR3aa: CASSQVSDSGYTF

v_gene: TRBV10-3
j_gene: TRBJ2-1
abundance: many
d_gene: TRBD1
CDR3nt: TGTGCCATCAGCCGACAGGGTGGGGCCAATGAGCAGTTCTTC
CDR3aa: CAISRQGGANEQFF

v_gene: TRBV6-1
j_gene: TRBJ1-3
abundance: few
d_gene: -
CDR3nt: TGTGCCAGCAAGATCAGAGTCTACTCTGGAAACACCATATATTTT
CDR3aa: CASKIRVYSGNTIYF

v_gene: TRBV20-1
j_gene: TRBJ1-6
abundance: -
d_gene: -
CDR3nt: TGCAGTGCTAGAGTTGGTTCCGCCGCACCACCCCTCCACTTT
CDR3aa: CSARVGSAAPPLHF

v_gene: TRBV12-3/TRBV12-4
j_gene: TRBJ1-1
abundance: few
d_gene: -
CDR3nt: TGTGCCAGCAGTTTAGAATTTCGGGGCCTACGAACTGAAGCTTTCTTT
CDR3aa: CASSLEFRGLRTEAFF

v_gene: TRBV7-2
j_gene: TRBJ2-1
abundance: -
d_gene: TRBD1
CDR3nt: TGTGCCAGCAGCCAGTCCCGACTGGGACAGGATAACAATGAGCAGTTCTTC
CDR3aa: CASSQSRLGQDNNEQFF

v_gene: TRBV5-1
j_gene: TRBJ1-2
abundance: few
d_gene: -
CDR3nt: TGCGCCCCACTCGGGTATGGCTACACCTTC
CDR3aa: CAPLGYGYTF

v_gene: TRBV29-1
j_gene: TRBJ2-2
abundance: -
d_gene: TRBD2
CDR3nt: TGCAGCGCCGGTCCCCTAGCGGCGAACACCGGGGAGCTGTTTTTT
CDR3aa: CSAGPLAANTGELFF

v_gene: TRBV3-1
j_gene: TRBJ2-7
abundance: -
d_gene: -
CDR3nt: TGTGCCAGCAGCCAAGATGAAACTGGGCACGAGCAGTACTTC
CDR3aa: CASSQDETGHEQYF

v_gene: TRBV12-3/TRBV12-4
j_gene: TRBJ2-5
abundance: -
d_gene: -
CDR3nt: TGTGCCAGCAGTTTAGCCCAGGGATCCGGGACCCAGTACTTC
CDR3aa: CASSLAQGSGTQYF

v_gene: TRBV30
j_gene: TRBJ2-7
abundance: few
d_gene: TRBD1
CDR3nt: TGTGCCACGAAAACAGGGGATAGGGTCTACGAGCAGTACTTC
CDR3aa: CATKTGDRVYEQYF

v_gene: TRBV29-1
j_gene: TRBJ1-3
abundance: many
d_gene: TRBD1
CDR3nt: TGCAGCGCTCGGACAGGGGCTGGAAACACCATATATTTT
CDR3aa: CSARTGAGNTIYF

v_gene: TRBV20-1
j_gene: TRBJ2-1
abundance: many
d_gene: -
CDR3nt: TGCAGTGCTAGCCGTACAGGAGACAATGAGCAGTTCTTC
CDR3aa: CSASRTGDNEQFF

v_gene: TRBV7-2
j_gene: TRBJ2-5
abundance: few
d_gene: -
CDR3nt: TGTGCCAGCAGCTTAGCCTACAGGGATGGAGAGACCCAGTACTTC
CDR3aa: CASSLAYRDGETQYF

v_gene: TRBV12-3/TRBV12-4
j_gene: TRBJ2-1
abundance: -
d_gene: TRBD2
CDR3nt: TGTGCCAGCAGTCTTACTAGCGGGAGGGCCCCCATGACCTACAATGAGCAGTTCTTC
CDR3aa: CASSLTSGRAPMTYNEQFF

v_gene: TRBV12-3/TRBV12-4
j_gene: TRBJ2-3
abundance: few
d_gene: -
CDR3nt: TGTGCCAGCAGCCAAACAGGGATCACAGATACGCAGTATTTT
CDR3aa: CASSQTGITDTQYF

v_gene: TRBV20-1
j_gene: TRBJ2-7
abundance: many
d_gene: TRBD2
CDR3nt: TGCAGTGCTCACGGGGGGACTGGAGCTTACGAGCAGTACTTC
CDR3aa: CSAHGGTGAYEQYF

v_gene: TRBV5-6
j_gene: TRBJ2-1
abundance: few
d_gene: -
CDR3nt: TGTGCCAGCAGCTACCTTGGTGCGACAGGTCTAAGTGAGCAGTTCTTC
CDR3aa: CASSYLGATGLSEQFF

v_gene: TRBV24-1
j_gene: TRBJ2-5
abundance: few
d_gene: TRBD1
CDR3nt: TGTGCCACCAGTGCCTGGGACAGGGAAATACGCGGTGAGACCCAGTACTTC
CDR3aa: CATSAWDREIRGETQYF

v_gene: TRBV14
j_gene: TRBJ2-2
abundance: few
d_gene: -
CDR3nt: TGTGCCAGCAGCCCCATACCTCCCGGGACGCGCCACGCCGGGGAGCTGTTTTTT
CDR3aa: CASSPIPPGTRHAGELFF

v_gene: TRBV5-1
j_gene: TRBJ2-5
abundance: -
d_gene: -
CDR3nt: TGCGCCAGCAGCTTGGACGGGGAAGGGACCCAGTACTTC
CDR3aa: CASSLDGEGTQYF

v_gene: TRBV10-3
j_gene: TRBJ2-7
abundance: few
d_gene: TRBD2
CDR3nt: TGTGCCATCAGTGGAGAACCGGGACTAGGCTTCTACGAGCAGTACTTC
CDR3aa: CAISGEPGLGFYEQYF

v_gene: TRBV11-2
j_gene: TRBJ2-7
abundance: -
d_gene: TRBD1
CDR3nt: TGTGCCAGCAGCTTAATGGGGACAGGGGTTGACGAGCAGTACTTC
CDR3aa: CASSLMGTGVDEQYF